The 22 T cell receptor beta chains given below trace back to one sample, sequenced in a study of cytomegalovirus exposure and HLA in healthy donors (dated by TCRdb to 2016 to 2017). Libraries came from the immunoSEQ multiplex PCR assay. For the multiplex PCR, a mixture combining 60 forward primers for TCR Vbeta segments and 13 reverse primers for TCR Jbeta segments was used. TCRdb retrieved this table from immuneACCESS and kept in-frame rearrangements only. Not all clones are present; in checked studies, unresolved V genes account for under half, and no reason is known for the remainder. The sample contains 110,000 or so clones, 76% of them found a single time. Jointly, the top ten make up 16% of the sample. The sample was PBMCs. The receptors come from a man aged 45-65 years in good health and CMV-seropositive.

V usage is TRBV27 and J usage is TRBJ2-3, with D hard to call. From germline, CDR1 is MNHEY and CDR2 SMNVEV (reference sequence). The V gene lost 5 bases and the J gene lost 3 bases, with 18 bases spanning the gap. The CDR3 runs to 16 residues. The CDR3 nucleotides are TGTGCCAGCAGTCCTTCGAGGAGAGAATTAACAGATACGCAGTATTTT. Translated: CASSPSRRELTDTQYF.

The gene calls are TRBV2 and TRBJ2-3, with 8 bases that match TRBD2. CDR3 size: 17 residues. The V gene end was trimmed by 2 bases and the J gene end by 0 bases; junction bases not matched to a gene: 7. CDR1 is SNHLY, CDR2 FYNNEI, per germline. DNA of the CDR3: TGTGCCAGCAGTGAATGGGAGGCGGGGGGCAGCACAGATACGCAGTATTTT. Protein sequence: CASSEWEAGGSTDTQYF.

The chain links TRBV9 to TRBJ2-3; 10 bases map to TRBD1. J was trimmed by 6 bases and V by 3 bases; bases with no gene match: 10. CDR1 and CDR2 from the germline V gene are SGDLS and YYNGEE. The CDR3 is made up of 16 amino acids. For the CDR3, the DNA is TGTGCCAGCAGCGCGCCGGGACAGGGGAGGCGGGATACGCAGTATTTT. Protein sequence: CASSAPGQGRRDTQYF.

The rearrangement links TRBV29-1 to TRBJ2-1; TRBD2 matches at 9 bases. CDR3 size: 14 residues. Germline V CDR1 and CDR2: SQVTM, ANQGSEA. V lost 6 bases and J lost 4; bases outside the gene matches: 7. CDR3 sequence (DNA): TGCAGCGTCGGAGGGACTAGCCGTTACAATGAGCAGTTCTTC. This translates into CSVGGTSRYNEQFF.

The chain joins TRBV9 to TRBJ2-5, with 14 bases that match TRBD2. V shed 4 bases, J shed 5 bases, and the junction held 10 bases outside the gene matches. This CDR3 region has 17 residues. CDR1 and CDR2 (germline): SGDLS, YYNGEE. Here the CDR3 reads CASSYPPGLAGDETQYF. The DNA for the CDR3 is TGTGCCAGCAGCTACCCCCCGGGACTAGCGGGGGATGAGACCCAGTACTTC.

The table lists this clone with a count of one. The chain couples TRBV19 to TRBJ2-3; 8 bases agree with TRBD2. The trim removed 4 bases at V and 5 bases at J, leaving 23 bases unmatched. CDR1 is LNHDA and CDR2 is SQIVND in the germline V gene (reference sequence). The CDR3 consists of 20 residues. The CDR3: CASSKGRSGVPPARGDTQYF. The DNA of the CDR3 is TGTGCCAGTAGTAAAGGGCGTAGCGGGGTGCCCCCCGCTCGTGGAGATACGCAGTATTTT. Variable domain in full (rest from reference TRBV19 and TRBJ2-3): DGGITQSPKYLFRKEGQNVTLSCEQNLNHDAMYWYRQDPGQGLRLIYYSQIVNDFQKGDIAEGYSVSREKKESFPLTVTSAQKNPTAFYLCASSKGRSGVPPARGDTQYFGPGTRLTVL.

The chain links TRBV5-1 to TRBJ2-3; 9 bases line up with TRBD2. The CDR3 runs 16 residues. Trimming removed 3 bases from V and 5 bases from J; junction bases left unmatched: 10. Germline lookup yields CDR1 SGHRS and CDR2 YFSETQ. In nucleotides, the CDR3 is TGCGCCAGCAGCTCCGGGCGGGGGGGCCGTGGAGATACGCAGTATTTT. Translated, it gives CASSSGRGGRGDTQYF.

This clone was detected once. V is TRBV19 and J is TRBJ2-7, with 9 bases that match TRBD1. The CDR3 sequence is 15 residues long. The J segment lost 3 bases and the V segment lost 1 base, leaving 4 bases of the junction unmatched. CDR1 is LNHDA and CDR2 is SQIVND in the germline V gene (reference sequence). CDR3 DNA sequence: TGTGCCAGTAGTATAGGGGGGACAGGGAACTACGAGCAGTACTTC. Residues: CASSIGGTGNYEQYF.

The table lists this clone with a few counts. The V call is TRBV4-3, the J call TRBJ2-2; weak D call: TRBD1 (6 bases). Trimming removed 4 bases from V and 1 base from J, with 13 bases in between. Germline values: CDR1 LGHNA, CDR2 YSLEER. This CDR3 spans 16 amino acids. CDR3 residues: CASSPLTGKNTGELFF. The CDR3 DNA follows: TGCGCCAGCAGCCCTCTAACAGGGAAGAACACCGGGGAGCTGTTTTTT.

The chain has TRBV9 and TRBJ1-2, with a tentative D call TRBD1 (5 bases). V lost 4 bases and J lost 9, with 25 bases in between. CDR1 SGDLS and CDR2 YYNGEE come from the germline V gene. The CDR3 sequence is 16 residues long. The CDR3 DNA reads TGTGCCAGCAGCAAAAACGCCGCCGGGCAGGGTGAAAGCTACACCTTC. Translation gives CASSKNAAGQGESYTF.

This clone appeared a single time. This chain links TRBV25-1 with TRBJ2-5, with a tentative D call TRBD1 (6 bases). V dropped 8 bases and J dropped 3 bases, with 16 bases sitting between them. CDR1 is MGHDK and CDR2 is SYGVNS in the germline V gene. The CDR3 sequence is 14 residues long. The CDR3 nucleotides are TGTGCCAGCGCTAATGGGGCAGGGGAAGAGACCCAGTACTTC. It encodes CASANGAGEETQYF.

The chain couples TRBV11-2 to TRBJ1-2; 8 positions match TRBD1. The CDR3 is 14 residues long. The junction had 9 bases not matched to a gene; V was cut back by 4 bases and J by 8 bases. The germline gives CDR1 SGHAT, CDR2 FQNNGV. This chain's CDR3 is CASSSPRGRRGYTF. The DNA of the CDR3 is TGTGCCAGCAGCTCCCCCAGGGGGCGGCGAGGCTACACCTTC.

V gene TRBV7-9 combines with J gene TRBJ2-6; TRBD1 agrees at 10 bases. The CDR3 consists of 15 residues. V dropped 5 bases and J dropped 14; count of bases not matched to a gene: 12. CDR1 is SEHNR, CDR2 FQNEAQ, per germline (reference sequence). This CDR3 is CASSPSRDRGEFLTF. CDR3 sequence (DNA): TGTGCCAGCAGCCCAAGCCGGGACAGGGGAGAATTCCTGACTTTC.

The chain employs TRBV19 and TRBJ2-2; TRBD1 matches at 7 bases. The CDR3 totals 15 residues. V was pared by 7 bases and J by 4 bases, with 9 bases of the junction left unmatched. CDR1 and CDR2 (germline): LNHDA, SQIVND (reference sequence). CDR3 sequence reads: CASTLDRLGTGELFF. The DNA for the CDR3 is TGTGCCAGTACCCTGGACAGGTTGGGCACCGGGGAGCTGTTTTTT. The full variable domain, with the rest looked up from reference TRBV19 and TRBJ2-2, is DGGITQSPKYLFRKEGQNVTLSCEQNLNHDAMYWYRQDPGQGLRLIYYSQIVNDFQKGDIAEGYSVSREKKESFPLTVTSAQKNPTAFYLCASTLDRLGTGELFFGEGSRLTVL.

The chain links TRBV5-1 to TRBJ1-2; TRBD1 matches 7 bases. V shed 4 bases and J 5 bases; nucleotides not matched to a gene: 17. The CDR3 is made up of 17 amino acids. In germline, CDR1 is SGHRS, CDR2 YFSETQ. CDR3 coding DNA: TGCGCCAGCAGCCCCCAGGGACAGTTACGGTTGTTGTATGGCTACACCTTC. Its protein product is CASSPQGQLRLLYGYTF.

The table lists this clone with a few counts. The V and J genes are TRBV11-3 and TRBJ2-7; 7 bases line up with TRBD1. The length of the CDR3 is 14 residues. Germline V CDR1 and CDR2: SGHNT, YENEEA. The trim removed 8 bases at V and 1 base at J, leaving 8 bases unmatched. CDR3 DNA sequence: TGTGCCAGCGGAGAAGGGGGCCTATCCTACGAGCAGTACTTC. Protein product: CASGEGGLSYEQYF. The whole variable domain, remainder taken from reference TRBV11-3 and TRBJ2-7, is EAGVVQSPRYKIIEKKQPVAFWCNPISGHNTLYWYLQNLGQGPELLIRYENEEAVDDSQLPKDRFSAERLKGVDSTLKIQPAELGDSAVYLCASGEGGLSYEQYFGPGTRLTVT.

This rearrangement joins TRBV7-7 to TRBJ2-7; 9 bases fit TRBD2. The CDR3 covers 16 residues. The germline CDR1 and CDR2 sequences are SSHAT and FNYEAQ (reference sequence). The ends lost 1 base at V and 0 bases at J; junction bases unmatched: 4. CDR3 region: CASSLGAGGGSYEQYF. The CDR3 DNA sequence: TGTGCCAGCAGCTTAGGGGCGGGGGGGGGCTCCTACGAGCAGTACTTC.

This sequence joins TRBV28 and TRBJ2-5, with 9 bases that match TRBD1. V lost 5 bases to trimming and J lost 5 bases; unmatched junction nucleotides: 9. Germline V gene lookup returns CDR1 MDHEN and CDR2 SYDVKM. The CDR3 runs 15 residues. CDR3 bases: TGTGCCAGCAGTGTTGGACAGGGGCTACGGGAGACCCAGTACTTC. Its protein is CASSVGQGLRETQYF.

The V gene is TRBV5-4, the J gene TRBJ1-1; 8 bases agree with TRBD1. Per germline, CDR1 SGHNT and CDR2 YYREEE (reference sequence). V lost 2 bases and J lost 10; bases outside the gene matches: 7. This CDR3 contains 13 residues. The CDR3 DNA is TGTGCCAGCAGCTTCCAGGGGGCGGGGGCAGCTTTCTTT. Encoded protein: CASSFQGAGAAFF.

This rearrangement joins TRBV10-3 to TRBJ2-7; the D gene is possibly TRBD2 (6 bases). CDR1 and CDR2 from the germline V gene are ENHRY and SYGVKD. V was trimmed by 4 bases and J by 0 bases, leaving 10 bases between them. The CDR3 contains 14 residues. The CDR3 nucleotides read TGTGCCATCAGTGTGGGGGGTAGCTCCTACGAGCAGTACTTC. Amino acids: CAISVGGSSYEQYF.

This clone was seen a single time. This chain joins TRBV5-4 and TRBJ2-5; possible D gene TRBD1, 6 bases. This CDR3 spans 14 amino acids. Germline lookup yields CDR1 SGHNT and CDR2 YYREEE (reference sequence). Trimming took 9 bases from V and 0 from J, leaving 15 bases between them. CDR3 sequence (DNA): TGTGCCACCAAAAACAACAGGGACCAAGAGACCCAGTACTTC. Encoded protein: CATKNNRDQETQYF.

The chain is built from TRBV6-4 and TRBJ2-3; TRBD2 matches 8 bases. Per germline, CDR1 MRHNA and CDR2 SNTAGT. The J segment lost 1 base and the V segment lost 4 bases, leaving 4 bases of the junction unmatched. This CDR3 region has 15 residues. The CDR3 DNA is TGTGCCAGCAGTGCCTCAGCGGGAGGCACAGATACGCAGTATTTT. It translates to CASSASAGGTDTQYF.